These T cell receptor beta chains were read from a single sample in a study of follicular helper T cells after annual influenza vaccination. Generated by immunoSEQ multiplex PCR, the TCRdb table keeps only in-frame clones and is missing some. The sample shows over 950 clones, around three quarters of them seen only once. Sequences were derived from CXCR5+ CD38+ circulating T follicular helper cells from blood, sampled on the day of influenza vaccination. The receptors were gathered from an adult who received the influenza vaccine. Both conserved end residues are part of each CDR3. A D gene is named only where the DNA matches it firmly.

D gene	V gene	J gene	CDR3 DNA	CDR3 protein
.	TRBV30	TRBJ1-4	TGTGCCTGGAGGAGCAGTGGGCTCACTAATGAAAAACTGTTTTTT	CAWRSSGLTNEKLFF
.	TRBV4-3	TRBJ2-5	TGCGCCAGCAGCCAAGGGGACGGACCCCAAGAGACCCAGTACTTC	CASSQGDGPQETQYF
.	TRBV20-1	TRBJ1-1	TGCAGCTTGGGAGCTTTCACTGAAGCTTTCTTT	CSLGAFTEAFF
.	TRBV7-9	TRBJ2-1	TGTGCCACCCGGGGGACGGAGGTTTTGAATGAGCAGTTCTTC	CATRGTEVLNEQFF
TRBD2	TRBV5-6	TRBJ2-3	TGTGCCAGCAGCTTGGGGCCCGGGGGGGACACAGATACGCAGTATTTT	CASSLGPGGDTDTQYF
.	TRBV28	TRBJ2-3	TGTGCCAGCAGTCCGTTGGCTCCCACAGATACGCAGTATTTT	CASSPLAPTDTQYF
.	TRBV28	TRBJ1-2	TGTGCCAGCAGTACCCGACAGATTAACTATGGCTACACCTTC	CASSTRQINYGYTF
.	TRBV4-2	TRBJ1-4	TGTGCCAGCAGCCAAGATATCGTCAGTCTTGCAACTAATGAAAAACTGTTTTTT	CASSQDIVSLATNEKLFF
.	TRBV28	TRBJ2-5	TGTGCCAGCAGCCTAGGGGGGGCTGAGACCCAGTACTTC	CASSLGGAETQYF
TRBD1	TRBV20-1	TRBJ1-2	TGCAGTGCTAGAGGGACAGGACGCTACACCTTC	CSARGTGRYTF
.	TRBV6-6	TRBJ2-5	.	CASSSSGGGQETQYF